The 6 T cell receptor beta chains given below trace back to one sample, sequenced in a study of blood T cell repertoires in COVID-19. Sequenced by immunoSEQ multiplex PCR; TCRdb stores in-frame clones only, minus some. Here the sample spans about 180,000 clones, about 87% being singletons. Sequences were obtained from peripheral blood. All receptors come from a man aged 35 to 55 with active or convalescent COVID-19.

In DNA, the CDR3 is TGTGCCAGCAGTGAGGGACAGGGGACGTCCTATGGCTACACCTTC. Protein: CASSEGQGTSYGYTF. The chain links TRBV6-1 to TRBJ1-2, with TRBD1 matching over 10 bases. CDR1 is MNHNS, CDR2 SASEGT, per germline. The CDR3 has 15 residues. Unmatched junction bases numbered 5, after V lost 3 bases and J lost 4 bases.

This clone was seen only a few times. V gene TRBV6-1 combines with J gene TRBJ1-6, with a tentative D call TRBD1 (5 bases). V was clipped by 2 bases and J by 5 bases, with 16 bases between them. The CDR3 extends over 17 amino acids. CDR1 MNHNS and CDR2 SASEGT come from the germline V gene. CDR3 protein: CASSELGSGGNNSPLHF. In DNA form, the CDR3 reads TGTGCCAGCAGTGAATTAGGGAGCGGGGGAAATAATTCACCCCTCCACTTT.

V gene TRBV4-1 combines with J gene TRBJ1-2, with TRBD1 matching over 9 bases. CDR3 size: 18 residues. V was clipped by 0 bases and J by 0 bases; unmatched bases: 8. The germline V gene has CDR1 MGHRA and CDR2 YSYEKL. CDR3 bases: TGCGCCAGCAGCCAAGAGGGGACAGGGTATCGGGCTAACTATGGCTACACCTTC. It translates to CASSQEGTGYRANYGYTF.

This sequence joins TRBV11-1 and TRBJ1-1; possible D gene TRBD1, 6 bases. The CDR3 has 14 residues. Between the trimmed V and J ends, which lost 2 bases and 1 base, there was a span of 8 bases. Germline V CDR1 and CDR2: SGHAT, FQDESV (reference sequence). The CDR3 spells CASSLRGTNTEAFF. The DNA of the CDR3 is TGTGCCAGCAGCTTAAGGGGGACGAACACTGAAGCTTTCTTT.

This clone was counted a few times. The chain recombines TRBV28 with TRBJ1-2, with 8 bases matching TRBD1. Trimming at V came to 2 bases and at J to 7 bases, leaving 6 bases not matched to a gene. The CDR3 is 14 amino acids. CDR1 and CDR2 (germline): MDHEN, SYDVKM. DNA for the CDR3: TGTGCCAGCAGTTTACCGGACAGGGTGGGTGGCTACACCTTC. The encoded protein is CASSLPDRVGGYTF.

The rearrangement links TRBV27 to TRBJ2-7; 8 bases are a match to TRBD2. This CDR3 comprises 13 residues. Germline-derived CDR1 and CDR2 are MNHEY and SMNVEV (reference sequence). V gave up 5 bases and J gave up 6 bases; unmatched junction bases: 6. CDR3 sequence: CASSPPGGREQYF. CDR3 DNA: TGTGCCAGCAGTCCACCGGGGGGGCGCGAGCAGTACTTC.